This note documents a single T cell receptor beta chain sequence. The CDR3 has 16 amino acids. CDR1 and CDR2 (germline): MRHNA, SNTAGT. The V end lost 2 bases, the J end lost 1 base, and 12 bases lay between the germline ends. Clones were sequenced by immunoSEQ multiplex PCR, and TCRdb holds only the in-frame ones, with some missing. The sample has roughly 810,000 clones; about 97% are singletons. Naive CD8 isolation took CD45RO-negative cells positively selected for CCR7 and excluded terminally differentiated effector memory CD45RA+ cells. This record comes from a study of shared clonotypes between healthy human individuals.

The TCR was taken from a man aged 30 to 39 in good health. The sequencing sample was made of naive CD8+ T cells sorted from blood. The chain recombines TRBV6-4 with TRBJ2-1; a weak D match, TRBD2 (5 bases). CDR3 nucleotide sequence: TGTGCCAGCAGTGACCGGATGACGGGGTCCTACAATGAGCAGTTCTTC. Residues: CASSDRMTGSYNEQFF.